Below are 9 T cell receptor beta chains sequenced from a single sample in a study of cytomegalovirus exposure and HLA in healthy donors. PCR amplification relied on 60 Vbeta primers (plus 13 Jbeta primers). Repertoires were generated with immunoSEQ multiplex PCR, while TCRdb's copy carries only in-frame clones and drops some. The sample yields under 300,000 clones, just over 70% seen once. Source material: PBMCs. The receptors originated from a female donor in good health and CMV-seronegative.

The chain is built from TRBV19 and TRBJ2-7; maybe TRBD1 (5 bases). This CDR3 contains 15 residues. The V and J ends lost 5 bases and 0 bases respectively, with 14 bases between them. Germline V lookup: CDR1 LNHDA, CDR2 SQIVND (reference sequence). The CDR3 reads CASSPDSYYSYEQYF. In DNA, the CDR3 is TGTGCCAGTAGTCCAGACAGCTATTACTCCTACGAGCAGTACTTC.

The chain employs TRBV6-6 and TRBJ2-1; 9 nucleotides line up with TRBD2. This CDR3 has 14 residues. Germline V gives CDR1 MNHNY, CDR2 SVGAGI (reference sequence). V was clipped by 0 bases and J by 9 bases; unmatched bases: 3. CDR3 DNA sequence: TGTGCCAGCAGTTACTCGCGACTAGCGGTTGAGCAGTTCTTC. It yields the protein CASSYSRLAVEQFF.

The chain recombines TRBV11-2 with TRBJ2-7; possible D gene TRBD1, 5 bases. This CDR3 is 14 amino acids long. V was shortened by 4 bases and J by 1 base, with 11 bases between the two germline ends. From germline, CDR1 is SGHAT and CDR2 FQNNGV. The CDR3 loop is CASSSNRRSYEQYF. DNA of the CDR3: TGTGCCAGCAGCTCGAACAGGCGTTCCTACGAGCAGTACTTC.

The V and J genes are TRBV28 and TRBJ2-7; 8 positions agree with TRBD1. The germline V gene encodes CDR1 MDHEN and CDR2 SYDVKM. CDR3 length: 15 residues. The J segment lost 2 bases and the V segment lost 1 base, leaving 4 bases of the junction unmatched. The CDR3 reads CASSLLAGGPYEQYF. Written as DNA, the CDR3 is TGTGCCAGCAGTTTATTGGCAGGGGGCCCCTACGAGCAGTACTTC.

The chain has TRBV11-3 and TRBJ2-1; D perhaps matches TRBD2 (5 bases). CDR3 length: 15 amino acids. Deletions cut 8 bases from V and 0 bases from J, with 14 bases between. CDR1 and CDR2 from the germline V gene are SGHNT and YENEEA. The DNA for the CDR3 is TGTGCCAGCCGCGGAGAACTAGACTCCTACAATGAGCAGTTCTTC. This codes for CASRGELDSYNEQFF.

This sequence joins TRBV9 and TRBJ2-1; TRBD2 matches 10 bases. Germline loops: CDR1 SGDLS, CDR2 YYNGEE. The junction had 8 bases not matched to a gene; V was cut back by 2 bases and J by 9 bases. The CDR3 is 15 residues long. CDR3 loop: CASSVPSGRAGEQFF. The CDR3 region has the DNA TGTGCCAGCAGCGTCCCAAGCGGGAGGGCAGGTGAGCAGTTCTTC.

The CDR3 sequence is CASSVRDTYEQYF. The CDR3 region has the DNA TGTGCCAGCAGCGTACGGGACACTTACGAGCAGTACTTC. J is TRBJ2-7 and V is TRBV9, with TRBD1 as a possible D gene (6 bases). Germline assignment: CDR1 SGDLS and CDR2 YYNGEE. V was shortened by 1 base and J by 4 bases, with 9 bases between the two germline ends. This CDR3 has 13 residues.

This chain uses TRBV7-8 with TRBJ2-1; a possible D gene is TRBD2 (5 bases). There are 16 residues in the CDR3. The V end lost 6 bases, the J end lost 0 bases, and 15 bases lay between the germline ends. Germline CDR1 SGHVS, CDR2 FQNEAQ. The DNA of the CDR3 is TGTGCCAGCAGACCTACTAGGGAGAGCTCCTACAATGAGCAGTTCTTC. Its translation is CASRPTRESSYNEQFF. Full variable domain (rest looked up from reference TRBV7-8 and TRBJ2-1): GAGVSQSPRYKVAKRGQDVALRCDPISGHVSLFWYQQALGQGPEFLTYFQNEAQLDKSGLPSDRFFAERPEGSVSTLKIQRTQQEDSAVYLCASRPTRESSYNEQFFGPGTRLTVL.

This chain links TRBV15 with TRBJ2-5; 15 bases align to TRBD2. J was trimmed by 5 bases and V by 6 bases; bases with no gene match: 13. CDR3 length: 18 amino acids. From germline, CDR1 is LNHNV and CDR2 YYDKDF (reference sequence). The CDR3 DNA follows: TGTGCCACCAGACCCCTCCGGGGACTAGCGGGAGGTCAGGAGACCCAGTACTTC. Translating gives CATRPLRGLAGGQETQYF.